This T cell receptor beta chain was sequenced during a study of T cell repertoires in cytomegalovirus infection. TCRdb reprocessed the reads with MiXCR, giving one entry per CDR3 protein. This table holds about 27,000 distinct CDR3 sequences, about 19% found once. V lost 4 bases and J lost 0; bases outside the gene matches: 5. The germline V gene encodes CDR1 SGHRS and CDR2 YFSETQ. CDR3 length: 15 amino acids. Overall study findings and caveats: In two of eight donors, the top clonotype was HLA-C-restricted CMV-specific.

This clonotype has only a few counts. The antigen is undetermined. This sample comprised CD8+ T cells from cultured PBMCs, obtained from culture after CMV antigen stimulation. The receptor was isolated from a human donor in good health (CMV status not recorded). Some clones in this sample may be carry-over from other donors' samples. This sequence joins TRBV5-1 and TRBJ2-3; 7 bases are a match to TRBD1. The DNA of the CDR3 is TGCGCCAGCAGCCAACAGGGGATAAGCACAGATACGCAGTATTTT. Translating it yields CASSQQGISTDTQYF.